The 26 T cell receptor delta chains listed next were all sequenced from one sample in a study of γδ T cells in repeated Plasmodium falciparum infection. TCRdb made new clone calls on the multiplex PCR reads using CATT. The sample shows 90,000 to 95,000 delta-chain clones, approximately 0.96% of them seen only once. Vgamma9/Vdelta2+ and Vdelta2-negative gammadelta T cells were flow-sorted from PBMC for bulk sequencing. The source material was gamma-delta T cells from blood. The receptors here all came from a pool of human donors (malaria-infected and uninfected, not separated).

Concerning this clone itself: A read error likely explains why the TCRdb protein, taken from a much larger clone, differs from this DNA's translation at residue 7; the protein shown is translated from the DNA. The DNA of the CDR3 is TGTGCTCTTGGGGACACCGCCTCCAACGATAGTACCTACCTCTTCTCCTACTGGGGGATGTTGGGCGATAAACTCATCTTT. This encodes CALGDTASNDSTYLFSYWGMLGDKLIF. V and J are TRDV1 and TRDJ1; 10 positions agree with TRDD3. Germline lookup yields CDR1 TSWWSYY and CDR2 QGS. V shed 3 bases, J shed 4 bases, and the junction held 41 bases outside the gene matches. The CDR3 has 27 residues.

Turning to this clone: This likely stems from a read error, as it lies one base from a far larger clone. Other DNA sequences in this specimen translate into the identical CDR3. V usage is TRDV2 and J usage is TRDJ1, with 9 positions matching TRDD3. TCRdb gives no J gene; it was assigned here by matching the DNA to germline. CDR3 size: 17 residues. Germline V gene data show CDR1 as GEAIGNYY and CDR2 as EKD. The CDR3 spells CACDALLGDTYTDKLIF. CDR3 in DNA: TGTGCCTGTGACGCCTTACTGGGGGACACGTACACTGATAAACTCATCTTT.

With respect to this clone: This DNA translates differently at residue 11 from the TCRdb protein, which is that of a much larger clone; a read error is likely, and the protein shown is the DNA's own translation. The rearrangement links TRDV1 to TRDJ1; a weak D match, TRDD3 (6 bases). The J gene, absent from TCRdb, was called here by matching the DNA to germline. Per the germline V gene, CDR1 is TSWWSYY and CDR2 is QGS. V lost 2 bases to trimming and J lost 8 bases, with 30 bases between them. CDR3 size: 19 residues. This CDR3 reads CALGEDVGLPRGGTLKLIF. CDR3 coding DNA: TGTGCTCTTGGGGAAGACGTTGGACTTCCGAGAGGGGGGACCCTCAAACTCATCTTT.

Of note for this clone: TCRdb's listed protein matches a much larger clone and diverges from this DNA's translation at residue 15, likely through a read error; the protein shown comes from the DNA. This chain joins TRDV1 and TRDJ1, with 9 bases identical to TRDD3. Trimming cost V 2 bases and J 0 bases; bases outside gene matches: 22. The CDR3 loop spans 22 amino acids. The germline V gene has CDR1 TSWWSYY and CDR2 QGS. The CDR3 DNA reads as TGTGCTCTTGGGGAAATGATTCCGCAAAGGGGATACGTTTTCTCCAACACCGATAAACTCATCTTT. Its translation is CALGEMIPQRGYVFSNTDKLIF.

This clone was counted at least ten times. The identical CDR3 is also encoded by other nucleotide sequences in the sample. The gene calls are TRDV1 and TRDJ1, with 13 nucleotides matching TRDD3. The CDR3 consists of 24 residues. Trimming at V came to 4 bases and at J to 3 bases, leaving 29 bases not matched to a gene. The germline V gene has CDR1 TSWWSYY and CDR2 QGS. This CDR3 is CALGARLPTNKLGDTEVRSDKLIF. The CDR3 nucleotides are TGTGCTCTTGGGGCCCGCCTTCCTACCAATAAACTGGGGGATACGGAGGTCAGATCCGATAAACTCATCTTT.

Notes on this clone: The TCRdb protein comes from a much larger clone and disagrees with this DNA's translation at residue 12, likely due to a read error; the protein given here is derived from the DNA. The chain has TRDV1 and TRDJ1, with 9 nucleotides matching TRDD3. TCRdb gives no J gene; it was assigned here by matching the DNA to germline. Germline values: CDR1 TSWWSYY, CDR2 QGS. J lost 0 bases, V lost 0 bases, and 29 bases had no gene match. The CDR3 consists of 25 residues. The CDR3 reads CALGELYPTFYSPGDTPKYTDKLIF. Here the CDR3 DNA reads TGTGCTCTTGGGGAACTCTATCCTACGTTTTACTCCCCGGGGGATACTCCAAAATACACCGATAAACTCATCTTT.

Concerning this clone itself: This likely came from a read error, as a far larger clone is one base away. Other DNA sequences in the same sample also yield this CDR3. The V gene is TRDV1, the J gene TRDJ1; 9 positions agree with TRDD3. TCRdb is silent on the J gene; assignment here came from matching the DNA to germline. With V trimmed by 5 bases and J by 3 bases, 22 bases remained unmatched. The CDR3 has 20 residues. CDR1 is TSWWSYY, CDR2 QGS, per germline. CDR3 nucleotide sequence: TGTGCTCTTGGGAATCGGCGGATCCTACCTTTAGGGGATACGGCCGATAAACTCATCTTT. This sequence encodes CALGNRRILPLGDTADKLIF.

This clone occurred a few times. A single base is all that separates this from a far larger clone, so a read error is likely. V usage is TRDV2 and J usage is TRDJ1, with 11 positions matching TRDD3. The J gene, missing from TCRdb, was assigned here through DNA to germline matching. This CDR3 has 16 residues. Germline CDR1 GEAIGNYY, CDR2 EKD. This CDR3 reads CACDTVGDTQADKLIF. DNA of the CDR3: TGTGCCTGTGACACCGTGGGGGATACGCAGGCCGACAAACTCATCTTT.

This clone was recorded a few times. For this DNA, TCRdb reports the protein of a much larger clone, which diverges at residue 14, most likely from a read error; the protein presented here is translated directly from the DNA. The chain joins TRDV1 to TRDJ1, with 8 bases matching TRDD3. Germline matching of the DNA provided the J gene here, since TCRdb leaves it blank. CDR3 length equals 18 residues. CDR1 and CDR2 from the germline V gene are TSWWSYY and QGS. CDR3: CALGELETGGLYTNKLIF. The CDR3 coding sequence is TGTGCTCTTGGGGAACTGGAGACTGGGGGTTTGTACACCAATAAACTCATCTTT.

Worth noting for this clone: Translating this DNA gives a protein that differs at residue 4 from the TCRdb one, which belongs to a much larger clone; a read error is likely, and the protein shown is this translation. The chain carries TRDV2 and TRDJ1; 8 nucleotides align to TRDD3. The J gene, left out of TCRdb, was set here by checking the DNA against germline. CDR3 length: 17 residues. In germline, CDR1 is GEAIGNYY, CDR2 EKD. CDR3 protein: CACGTVTGGPPTDKLIF. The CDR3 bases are TGTGCCTGTGGCACCGTGACTGGGGGCCCACCCACCGATAAACTCATCTTT.

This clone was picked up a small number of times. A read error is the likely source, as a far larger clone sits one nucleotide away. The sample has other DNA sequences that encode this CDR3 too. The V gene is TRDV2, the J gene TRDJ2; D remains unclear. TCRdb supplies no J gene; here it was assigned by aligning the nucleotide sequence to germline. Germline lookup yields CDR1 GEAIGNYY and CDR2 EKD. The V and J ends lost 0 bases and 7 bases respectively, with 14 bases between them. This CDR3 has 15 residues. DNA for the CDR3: TGTGCCTGTGACACCGGAGGATCGGAAAAAGCACAACTCTTCTTT. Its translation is CACDTGGSEKAQLFF.

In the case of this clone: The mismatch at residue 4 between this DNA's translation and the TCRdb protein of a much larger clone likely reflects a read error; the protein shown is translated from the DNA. The CDR3 protein is CALEELPRLGLLNYLKLIF. The DNA of the CDR3 is TGTGCTCTTGAGGAACTGCCGAGGCTGGGGTTACTAAACTACCTGAAACTCATCTTT. The chain links TRDV1 to TRDJ1; D might be TRDD3 (6 bases). Assignment of the J gene here rests on matching the DNA to germline, because TCRdb gives none. The CDR3 runs to 19 residues. CDR1 is TSWWSYY, CDR2 QGS, per germline.

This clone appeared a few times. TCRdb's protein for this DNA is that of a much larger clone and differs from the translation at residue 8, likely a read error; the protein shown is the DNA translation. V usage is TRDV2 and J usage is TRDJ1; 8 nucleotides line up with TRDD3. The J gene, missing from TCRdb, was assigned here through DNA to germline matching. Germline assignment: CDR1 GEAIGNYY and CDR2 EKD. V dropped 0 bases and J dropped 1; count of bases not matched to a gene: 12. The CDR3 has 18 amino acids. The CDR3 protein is CACDTAMPGDSSTDKLIF. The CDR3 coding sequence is TGTGCCTGTGACACCGCTATGCCGGGGGATAGTAGCACCGATAAACTCATCTTT.

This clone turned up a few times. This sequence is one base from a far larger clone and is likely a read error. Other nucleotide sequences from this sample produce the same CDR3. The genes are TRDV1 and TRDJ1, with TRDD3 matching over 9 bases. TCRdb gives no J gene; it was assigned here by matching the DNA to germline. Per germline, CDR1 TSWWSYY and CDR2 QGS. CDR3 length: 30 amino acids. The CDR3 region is CALGEIGRQDTFHFLYRRIWGITLLDKLIF. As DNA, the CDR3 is TGTGCTCTCGGGGAGATTGGCCGTCAAGATACCTTTCATTTCCTGTACCGGAGGATTTGGGGGATAACGTTACTCGATAAACTCATCTTT.

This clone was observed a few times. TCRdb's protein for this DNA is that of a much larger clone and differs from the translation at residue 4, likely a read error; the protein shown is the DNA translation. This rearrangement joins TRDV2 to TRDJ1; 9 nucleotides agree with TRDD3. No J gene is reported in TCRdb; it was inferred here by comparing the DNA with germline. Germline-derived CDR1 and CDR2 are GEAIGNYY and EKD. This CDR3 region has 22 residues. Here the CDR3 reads CACNTGGPDTGGRAPYTDKLIF. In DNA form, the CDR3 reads TGTGCCTGTAACACCGGAGGCCCGGATACTGGGGGACGCGCACCGTACACCGATAAACTCATCTTT.

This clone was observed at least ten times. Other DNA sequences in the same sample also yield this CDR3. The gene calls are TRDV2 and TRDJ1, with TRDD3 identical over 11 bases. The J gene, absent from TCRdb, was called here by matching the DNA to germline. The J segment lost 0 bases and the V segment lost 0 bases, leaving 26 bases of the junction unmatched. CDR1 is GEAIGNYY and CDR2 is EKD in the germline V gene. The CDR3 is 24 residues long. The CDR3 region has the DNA TGTGCCTGTGACACCTTTTATTTTGGGGGATACGCTAACGCTACCCCCTTCTACACCGATAAACTCATCTTT. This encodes CACDTFYFGGYANATPFYTDKLIF.

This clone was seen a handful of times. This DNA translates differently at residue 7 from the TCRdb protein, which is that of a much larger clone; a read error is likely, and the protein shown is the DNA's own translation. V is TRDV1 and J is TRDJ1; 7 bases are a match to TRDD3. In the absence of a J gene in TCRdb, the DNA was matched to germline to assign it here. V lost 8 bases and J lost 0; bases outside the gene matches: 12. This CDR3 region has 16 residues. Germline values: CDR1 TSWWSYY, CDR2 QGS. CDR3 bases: TGTGCTCTTCCGTGGGGGACTGAGTCGTACACCGATAAACTCATCTTT. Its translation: CALPWGTESYTDKLIF.

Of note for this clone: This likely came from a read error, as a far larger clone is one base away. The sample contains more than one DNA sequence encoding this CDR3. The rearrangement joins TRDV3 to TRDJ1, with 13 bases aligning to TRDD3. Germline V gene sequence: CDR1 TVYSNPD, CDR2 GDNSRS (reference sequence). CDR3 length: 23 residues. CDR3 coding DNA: TGTGCTTTCCCCACCGGGTTCCCGAGGCCCCACTGGGGGATACGCTCGTACACCGATAAACTCATCTTT. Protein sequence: CAFPTGFPRPHWGIRSYTDKLIF.

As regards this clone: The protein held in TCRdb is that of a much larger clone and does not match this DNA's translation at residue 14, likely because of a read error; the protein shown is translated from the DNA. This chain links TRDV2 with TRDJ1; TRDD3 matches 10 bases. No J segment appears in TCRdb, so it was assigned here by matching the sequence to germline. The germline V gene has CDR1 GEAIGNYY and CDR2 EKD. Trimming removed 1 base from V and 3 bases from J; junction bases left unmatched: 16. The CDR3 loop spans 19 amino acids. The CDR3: CACDTLFGGYSRYSDKLIF. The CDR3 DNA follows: TGTGCCTGTGACACGCTTTTTGGGGGATACTCAAGGTACTCCGATAAACTCATCTTT.

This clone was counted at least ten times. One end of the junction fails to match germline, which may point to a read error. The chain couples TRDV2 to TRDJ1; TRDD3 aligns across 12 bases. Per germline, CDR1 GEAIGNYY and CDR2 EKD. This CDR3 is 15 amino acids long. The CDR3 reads CACAQLGDTPNNLIF. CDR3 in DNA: TGTGCCTGTGCCCAACTGGGGGATACTCCGAATAATCTCATCTTT.

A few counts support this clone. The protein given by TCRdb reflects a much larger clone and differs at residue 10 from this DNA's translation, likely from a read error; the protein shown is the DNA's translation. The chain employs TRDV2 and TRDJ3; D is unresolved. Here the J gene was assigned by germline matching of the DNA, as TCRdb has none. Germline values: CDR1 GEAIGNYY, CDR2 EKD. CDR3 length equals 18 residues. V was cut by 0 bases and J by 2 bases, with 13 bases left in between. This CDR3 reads CACDTRGPGPWDTRQMFF. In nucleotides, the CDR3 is TGTGCCTGTGACACCCGTGGTCCGGGCCCCTGGGACACCCGACAGATGTTTTTC.

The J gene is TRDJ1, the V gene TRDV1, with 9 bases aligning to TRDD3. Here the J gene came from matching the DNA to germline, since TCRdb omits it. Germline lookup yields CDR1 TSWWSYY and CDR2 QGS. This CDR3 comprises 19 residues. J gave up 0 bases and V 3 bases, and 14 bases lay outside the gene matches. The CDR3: CALGEPLCGDTHYTDKLIF. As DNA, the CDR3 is TGTGCTCTTGGGGAGCCCCTTTGTGGGGATACGCATTACACCGATAAACTCATCTTT.

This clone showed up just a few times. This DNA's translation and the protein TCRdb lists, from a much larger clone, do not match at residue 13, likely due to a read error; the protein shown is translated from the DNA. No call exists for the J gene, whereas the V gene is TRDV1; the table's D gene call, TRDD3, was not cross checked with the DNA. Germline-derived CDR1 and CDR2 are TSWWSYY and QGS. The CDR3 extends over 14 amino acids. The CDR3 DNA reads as TGTGCTCTTGAACGAACTGGGGGCCCTGATAAACTCACCTTT. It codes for CALERTGGPDKLTF.

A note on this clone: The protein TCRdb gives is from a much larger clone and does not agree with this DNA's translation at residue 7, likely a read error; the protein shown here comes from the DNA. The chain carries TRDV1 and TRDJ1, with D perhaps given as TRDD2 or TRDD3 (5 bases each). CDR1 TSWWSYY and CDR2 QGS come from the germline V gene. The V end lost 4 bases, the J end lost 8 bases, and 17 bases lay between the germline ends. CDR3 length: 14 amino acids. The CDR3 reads CALGATPYRGKLIF. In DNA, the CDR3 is TGTGCTCTTGGGGCCACTCCCTACCGGGGGAAACTCATCTTT.

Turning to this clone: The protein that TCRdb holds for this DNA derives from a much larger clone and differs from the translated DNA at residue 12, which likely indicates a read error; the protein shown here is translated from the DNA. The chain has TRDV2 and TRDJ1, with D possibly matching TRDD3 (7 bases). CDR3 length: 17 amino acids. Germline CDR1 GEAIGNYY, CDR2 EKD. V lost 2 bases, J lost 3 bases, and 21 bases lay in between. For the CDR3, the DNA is TGTGCCTGTGACATCTGGGGGCCTTCCCAGGGCGCCGATAAACTCATCTTT. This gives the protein CACDIWGPSQGADKLIF.

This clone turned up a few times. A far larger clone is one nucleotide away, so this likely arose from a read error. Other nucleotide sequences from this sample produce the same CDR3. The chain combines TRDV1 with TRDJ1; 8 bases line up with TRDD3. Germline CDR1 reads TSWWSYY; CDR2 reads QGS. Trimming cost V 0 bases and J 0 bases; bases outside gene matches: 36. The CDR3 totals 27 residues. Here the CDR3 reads CALGELVFCLLGPPTGGPTLYTDKLIF. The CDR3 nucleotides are TGTGCTCTTGGGGAACTAGTGTTTTGTCTCCTAGGCCCCCCAACTGGGGGTCCTACTTTGTACACCGATAAACTCATCTTT.